Shown below are 17 T cell receptor beta chains from a single sample sequenced in a study of cytomegalovirus exposure and HLA in healthy donors. PCR amplification relied on 60 Vbeta primers (plus 13 Jbeta primers). TCRdb's table, derived via immunoSEQ multiplex PCR, lists solely in-frame clones and lacks some. The repertoire includes fewer than 120,000 clones, about four fifths of them detected once, and around 2.9% sits in the top ten. The specimen sequenced was PBMCs. Source of these receptors: an older woman in good health and CMV-seropositive.

The chain couples TRBV19 to TRBJ2-7; 10 nucleotides match TRBD1. This CDR3 region has 14 residues. The germline gives CDR1 LNHDA, CDR2 SQIVND (reference sequence). V trimming: 4 bases; J trimming: 3 bases; junction bases outside the gene matches: 3. The CDR3 DNA follows: TGTGCCAGTAGTACAAGGACAGGGGGCTACGAGCAGTACTTC. This gives the protein CASSTRTGGYEQYF.

The V gene is TRBV6-5, the J gene TRBJ2-5, with TRBD1 matching over 7 bases. The J call may be in error: the DNA end matches TRBJ2-7 better. CDR1 MNHEY and CDR2 SVGAGI come from the germline V gene. The CDR3 covers 14 residues. The chain's CDR3 is CASSSRDSPYEQYF. The DNA of the CDR3 is TGTGCCAGCAGTTCCCGGGACAGTCCCTACGAGCAGTACTTC.

In this sample, this clone turned up once. The rearrangement links TRBV4-2 to TRBJ2-1; the match to TRBD2 covers 11 bases. Germline CDR1 is LGHNA and CDR2 is YNFKEQ. The CDR3 spans 17 residues. With V trimmed by 0 bases and J by 6 bases, 7 bases remained unmatched. CDR3 sequence reads: CASSQEIAGGPSNEQFF. CDR3 nucleotide sequence: TGTGCCAGCAGCCAAGAAATAGCGGGAGGGCCGTCCAATGAGCAGTTCTTC.

V and J are TRBV27 and TRBJ2-7; TRBD1 matches at 8 bases. CDR1 is MNHEY, CDR2 SMNVEV, per germline (reference sequence). The trim removed 3 bases at V and 4 bases at J, leaving 8 bases unmatched. The CDR3 is 15 residues long. CDR3 loop: CASSFGGQGAYEQYF. The CDR3 nucleotides are TGTGCCAGCAGTTTCGGTGGGCAGGGGGCTTACGAGCAGTACTTC.

The chain has TRBV6-5 and TRBJ2-1; TRBD2 aligns across 8 bases. The CDR3 length is 15 residues. V shed 0 bases, J shed 7 bases, and the junction held 5 bases outside the gene matches. In germline, CDR1 is MNHEY, CDR2 SVGAGI. The CDR3 here is CASSYSPAGVNEQFF. DNA of the CDR3: TGTGCCAGCAGTTACTCTCCAGCGGGAGTAAATGAGCAGTTCTTC.

The CDR3 nucleotides read TGTGCCACCAGCCAAACTTTTTTGAATACAGGGGGAAGTGAAAAACTGTTTTTT. Encoded protein: CATSQTFLNTGGSEKLFF. This chain joins TRBV15 and TRBJ1-4, with 8 bases that match TRBD1. CDR3 length: 18 amino acids. Germline assignment: CDR1 LNHNV and CDR2 YYDKDF (reference sequence). Losses at the gene ends were 5 bases for V and 7 bases for J; bases not matched to a gene: 18.

This clone was detected only once. J is TRBJ2-1 and V is TRBV27, with 9 bases fitting TRBD1. There are 13 residues in the CDR3. Germline values: CDR1 MNHEY, CDR2 SMNVEV (reference sequence). The V segment lost 9 bases and the J segment 3 bases; nucleotides outside the gene matches: 3. The CDR3 nucleotides read TGTGCCAGAAACAGGGGGCGCTACAATGAGCAGTTCTTC. Its translation is CARNRGRYNEQFF.

This chain links TRBV7-9 with TRBJ1-2, with D unresolved. The CDR3 runs 12 residues. V lost 3 bases, J lost 7 bases, and 9 bases lay in between. Germline V gives CDR1 SEHNR, CDR2 FQNEAQ (reference sequence). The CDR3 sequence is CASSFGEGGYTF. The CDR3 coding sequence is TGTGCCAGCAGCTTCGGGGAGGGTGGCTACACCTTC.

The chain uses TRBV2 and TRBJ2-7; the D gene is possibly TRBD2 (6 bases). CDR1 SNHLY and CDR2 FYNNEI come from the germline V gene. The V gene lost 2 bases and the J gene lost 13 bases, with 36 bases spanning the gap. The CDR3 sequence is 19 residues long. The chain's CDR3 is CASSELGVPGNLLAAVGYF. CDR3 DNA: TGTGCCAGCAGTGAACTCGGGGTCCCCGGTAACTTGTTAGCGGCGGTCGGATACTTC.

The chain carries TRBV5-1 and TRBJ2-1, with TRBD2 identical over 10 bases. Germline trimming cut 0 bases from V and 3 bases from J; bases unmatched to any gene: 0. The CDR3 loop spans 15 amino acids. The germline gives CDR1 SGHRS, CDR2 YFSETQ. This CDR3 is CASSLASGSYNEQFF. The CDR3 DNA reads as TGCGCCAGCAGCTTGGCTAGCGGGAGCTACAATGAGCAGTTCTTC. Using reference TRBV5-1 and TRBJ2-1 for the parts outside the CDR3, the full variable domain is KAGVTQTPRYLIKTRGQQVTLSCSPISGHRSVSWYQQTPGQGLQFLFEYFSETQRNKGNFPGRFSGRQFSNSRSEMNVSTLELGDSALYLCASSLASGSYNEQFFGPGTRLTVL.

This chain uses TRBV2 with TRBJ2-2; D gene ambiguous. Germline V CDR1 and CDR2: SNHLY, FYNNEI. CDR3 size: 13 residues. Trimming stripped 5 bases from V and 7 bases from J, with 11 bases between. In nucleotides, the CDR3 is TGTGCCAGCAGTAACACCCCCAGCGGGGAGCTGTTTTTT. It yields the protein CASSNTPSGELFF.

The chain links TRBV2 to TRBJ2-4, with D possibly TRBD2 on 5 matching bases. The length of the CDR3 is 15 residues. Germline assignment: CDR1 SNHLY and CDR2 FYNNEI. V was cut by 6 bases and J by 1 base, with 13 bases left in between. In DNA, the CDR3 is TGTGCCAGCAGACTAACTAGGATGGCCAAAAACATTCAGTACTTC. The encoded protein is CASRLTRMAKNIQYF.

This sequence joins TRBV29-1 and TRBJ1-1; D is unresolved. The CDR3 is made up of 13 amino acids. V gave up 0 bases and J gave up 5 bases, with 10 bases separating them. Germline CDR1 reads SQVTM; CDR2 reads ANQGSEA. The chain's CDR3 is CSVEETAETEAFF. The CDR3 DNA sequence: TGCAGCGTTGAAGAAACAGCAGAAACTGAAGCTTTCTTT.

This clone is a singleton in its sample. The V and J genes are TRBV19 and TRBJ1-2; D is ambiguous. From germline, CDR1 is LNHDA and CDR2 SQIVND (reference sequence). With 10 bases removed from V and 2 bases from J, the gap between germline ends came to 20 bases. The CDR3 contains 15 residues. This chain's CDR3 is CATDPSGGVNYGYTF. CDR3 DNA: TGTGCCACCGATCCGTCGGGAGGAGTCAACTATGGCTACACCTTC.

This chain links TRBV27 with TRBJ2-1; TRBD2 might be the D (5 bases). The germline V gene has CDR1 MNHEY and CDR2 SMNVEV (reference sequence). This CDR3 is 18 amino acids long. Trimming stripped 4 bases from V and 3 bases from J, with 22 bases between. For the CDR3, the DNA is TGTGCCAGCAGTTGGTACCTGCGGACGGAGGCTATCTACAATGAGCAGTTCTTC. It yields the protein CASSWYLRTEAIYNEQFF.

There are a few counts of this clone. The chain couples TRBV4-1 to TRBJ2-7, with 11 bases fitting TRBD2. V gave up 4 bases and J gave up 0 bases; unmatched junction bases: 5. The CDR3 covers 16 residues. From germline, CDR1 is MGHRA and CDR2 YSYEKL. The CDR3 DNA reads as TGCGCCAGCAGCCCATATCTAGCGGGAGGCTCCTACGAGCAGTACTTC. Its translation is CASSPYLAGGSYEQYF.

The chain is built from TRBV28 and TRBJ2-1; D uncertain. Germline lookup yields CDR1 MDHEN and CDR2 SYDVKM. The V and J ends lost 6 bases and 6 bases respectively, with 9 bases between them. CDR3 size: 12 residues. The DNA of the CDR3 is TGTGCCAGCAGCCTTAACAGCAATGAGCAGTTCTTC. Residues: CASSLNSNEQFF.